The 11 T cell receptor beta chains below were found in one sample sequenced in a study of T cells expressing NK-cell markers (dated by TCRdb to between 2020 and 2021). The method was 5' RACE. The reads were generated on an Illumina HiSeq 2000. Following TCRdb reprocessing, every CDR3 protein sequence forms one entry, and DNA is not provided. The sample table holds about 260,000 distinct CDR3 sequences. The top ten hold roughly 4.2% of the sample. The sample comprised blood T cells: a sorted CD56 or NKG2C T cell subset, CD4+ or CD8+ T cells, or bulk PBMC T cells (not recorded which). The receptors derive from a woman aged 18 to 75 in good health.

The J gene is TRBJ2-7, the V gene TRBV29-1; the D call of TRBD1 rests on TCRdb alone, since no DNA is present to check it. This CDR3 has 12 amino acids. Germline V CDR1 and CDR2: SQVTM, ANQGSEA. CDR3 amino acids: CSVVGGVYEQYF.

The genes are TRBV24-1 and TRBJ1-2; TCRdb selects TRBD1, and the lack of DNA leaves this call unchecked. Per the germline V gene, CDR1 is KGHDR and CDR2 is SFDVKD. The CDR3 contains 12 residues. The CDR3 reads CATSVQGHGYTF.

J is TRBJ2-3 and V is TRBV6-1; TCRdb names TRBD2, which stays unverified in the absence of DNA. CDR1 is MNHNS, CDR2 SASEGT, per germline. This CDR3 is 13 amino acids long. The CDR3: CASRALSTDTQYF.

The chain recombines TRBV7-2 with TRBJ2-4; TCRdb indicates TRBD1, and absent DNA this call remains unverified. The CDR3 has 16 amino acids. The germline V gene has CDR1 SGHTA and CDR2 FQGNSA. The CDR3 loop is CASSPRGGASKNIQYF.

The V gene is TRBV20-1, the J gene TRBJ2-1; TCRdb reports TRBD1, a call that lacks DNA to check it against. Germline CDR1 DFQATT, CDR2 SNEGSKA (reference sequence). The CDR3 runs 12 residues. CDR3 region: CSARAPGTEQFF.

This chain links TRBV5-5 with TRBJ2-7. The CDR3 has 16 amino acids. Germline assignment: CDR1 SGHKS and CDR2 YYEKEE (reference sequence). CDR3 in amino acids: CASSLTGTSYSYEQYF.

This chain uses TRBV12-3 or TRBV12-4 with TRBJ2-1. This CDR3 has 16 amino acids. This CDR3 is CASSRLAVTTYNEQFF.

J is TRBJ1-5 and V is TRBV12-3 or TRBV12-4; no DNA is available, so the TRBD1 call from TCRdb remains unchecked. This CDR3 comprises 16 residues. This CDR3 is CASTLGGAVSRQPQHF.

V is TRBV20-1 and J is TRBJ2-2; TCRdb selects TRBD1, and the lack of DNA leaves this call unchecked. CDR1 and CDR2 from the germline V gene are DFQATT and SNEGSKA (reference sequence). The CDR3 is 16 amino acids. CDR3 residues: CSARGEGQPSTGELFF.

V and J are TRBV18 and TRBJ2-7. Germline V gene lookup returns CDR1 KGHSH and CDR2 LQKENI. The CDR3 extends over 14 amino acids. The CDR3 reads CASSPPTVQHEQYF.

The chain is built from TRBV11-1 and TRBJ2-7. Germline CDR1 is SGHAT and CDR2 is FQDESV (reference sequence). CDR3 size: 13 residues. The CDR3 here is CASSLGLGYEQYF.